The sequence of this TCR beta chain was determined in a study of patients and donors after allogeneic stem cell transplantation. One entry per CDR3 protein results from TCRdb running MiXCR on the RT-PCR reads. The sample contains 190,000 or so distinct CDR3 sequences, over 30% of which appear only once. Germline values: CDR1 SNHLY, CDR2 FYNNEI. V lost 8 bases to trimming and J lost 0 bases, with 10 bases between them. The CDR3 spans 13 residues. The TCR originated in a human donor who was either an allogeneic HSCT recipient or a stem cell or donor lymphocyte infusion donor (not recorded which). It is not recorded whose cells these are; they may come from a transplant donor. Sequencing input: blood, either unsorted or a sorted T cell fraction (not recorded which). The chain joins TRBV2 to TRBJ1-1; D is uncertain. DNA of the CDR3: TGTGCCAGCGTTCCCAGCCTGAACACTGAAGCTTTCTTT. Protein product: CASVPSLNTEAFF.